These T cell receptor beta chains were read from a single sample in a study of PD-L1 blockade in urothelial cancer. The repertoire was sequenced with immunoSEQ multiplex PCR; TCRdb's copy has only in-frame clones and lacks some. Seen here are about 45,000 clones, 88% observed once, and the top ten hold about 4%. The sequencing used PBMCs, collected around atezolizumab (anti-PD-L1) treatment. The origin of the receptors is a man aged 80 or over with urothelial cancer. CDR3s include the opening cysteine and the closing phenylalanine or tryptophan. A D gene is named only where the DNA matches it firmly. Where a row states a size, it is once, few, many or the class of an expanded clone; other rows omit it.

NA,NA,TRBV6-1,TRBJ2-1,TGTGCCAGCAGTGAAGCGCGCAGGGGGGCCTACAATGAGCAGTTCTTC,CASSEARRGAYNEQFF
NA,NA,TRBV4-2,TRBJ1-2,TGTGCCAGCAGCCAAGAACGGAACTATGGCTACACCTTC,CASSQERNYGYTF
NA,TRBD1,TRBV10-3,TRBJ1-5,TGTGCCATCAGTGGGACCCGGGACAGGGGACCCAGCCAGCCCCAGCATTTT,CAISGTRDRGPSQPQHF
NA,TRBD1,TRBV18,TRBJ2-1,TGTGCCAGCTCCCTAGGACAGGGGGCCTACAATGAGCAGTTCTTC,CASSLGQGAYNEQFF
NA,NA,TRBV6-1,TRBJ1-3,TGTGCCAGCAGTCAGATCTCTGGAAACACCATATATTTT,CASSQISGNTIYF
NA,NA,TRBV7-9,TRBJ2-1,TGTGCCAGCAGCTTAAGTGGTTGGAAGGAGATGTACAATGAGCAGTTCTTC,CASSLSGWKEMYNEQFF
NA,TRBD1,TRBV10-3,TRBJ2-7,TGTGCCATCAGCCCGAGATTAGGAGACAGGGACTACGAGCAGTACTTC,CAISPRLGDRDYEQYF
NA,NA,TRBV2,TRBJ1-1,TGTGCCAGCAGTGAACTAGGGGGGAACACTGAAGCTTTCTTT,CASSELGGNTEAFF
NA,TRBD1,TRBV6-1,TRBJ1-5,TGTGCCAGCACCGACAGGGGGCTTAGCGAGCCCCAGCATTTT,CASTDRGLSEPQHF
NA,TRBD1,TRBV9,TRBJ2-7,TGTGCCAGCAGCGCAGGGACAGATTATGTATTCTCCTACGAGCAGTACTTC,CASSAGTDYVFSYEQYF
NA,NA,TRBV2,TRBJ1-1,TGTGCCAGCAGGGCATTGAGACGTCGGGGACACGTGAACACTGAAGCTTTCTTT,CASRALRRRGHVNTEAFF
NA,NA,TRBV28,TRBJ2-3,TGTGCCAGCACTCGGCGGGTTACATTTTCCACAGATACGCAGTATTTT,CASTRRVTFSTDTQYF
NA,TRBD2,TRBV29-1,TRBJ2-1,TGCAGCGTTGTTGCAGCTAGCGGGAGTCTTTATAGTGAGCAGTTCTTC,CSVVAASGSLYSEQFF
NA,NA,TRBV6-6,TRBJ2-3,TGTGCCAGCAGTTACCCGACGGGAGTGGGCACAGATACGCAGTATTTT,CASSYPTGVGTDTQYF
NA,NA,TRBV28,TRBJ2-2,TGTGCCAGCAGTTTCGCCTGGCCGAACACCGGGGAGCTGTTTTTT,CASSFAWPNTGELFF
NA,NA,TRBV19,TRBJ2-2,TGTGCCAGTAGTATTGCAGCGAACACCGGGGAGCTGTTTTTT,CASSIAANTGELFF
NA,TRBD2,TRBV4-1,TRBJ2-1,TGCGCCAGCAGCCAAGAAGGGCTAGCGGGCTACAATGAGCAGTTCTTC,CASSQEGLAGYNEQFF
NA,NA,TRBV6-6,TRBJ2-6,TGTGCCAGCAGTCCCGCGGGGCCGAGGGGGGCCAACGTCCTGACTTTC,CASSPAGPRGANVLTF
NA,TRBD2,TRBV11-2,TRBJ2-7,TGTGCCAGCAGCCTTAGCGGGGCCTCCTACGAGCAGTACTTC,CASSLSGASYEQYF
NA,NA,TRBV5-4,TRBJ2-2,TGTGCCAGCAGCTTGCTCACCGGGGAGCTGTTTTTT,CASSLLTGELFF
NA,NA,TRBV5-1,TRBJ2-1,TGCGCCAGCACCCGAACTAGTTCAAATGAGCAGTTCTTC,CASTRTSSNEQFF
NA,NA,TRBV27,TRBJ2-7,TGTGCCAGCAGTTTACGGCCCAGGGATAGGGTCTACGAGCAGTACTTC,CASSLRPRDRVYEQYF
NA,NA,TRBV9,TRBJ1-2,TGTGCCAGCAGCGTAGCTGGGAGCGAGACGAACTATGGCTACACCTTC,CASSVAGSETNYGYTF
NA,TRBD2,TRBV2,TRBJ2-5,TGTGCCAGCAGTGTCGGACTAGCGGGAGCAGGTCAAGAGACCCAGTACTTC,CASSVGLAGAGQETQYF
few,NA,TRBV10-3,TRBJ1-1,TGTGCCCCTTTTAGGACAGTGGAAGCTTTCTTT,CAPFRTVEAFF
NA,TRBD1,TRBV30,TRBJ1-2,TGTGCCTGGACCCGTATAGAAGGGGGCTACGGCTATGGCTACACCTTC,CAWTRIEGGYGYGYTF
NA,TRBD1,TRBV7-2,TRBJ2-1,TGTGCCAGCAGCTTCGAACCAGGGACAGGAAATGAGCAGTTCTTC,CASSFEPGTGNEQFF
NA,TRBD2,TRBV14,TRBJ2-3,TGTGCCAGCAGCCAAGATCACCGGCTAGCGGGAGTGCAGTTCGATACGCAGTATTTT,CASSQDHRLAGVQFDTQYF
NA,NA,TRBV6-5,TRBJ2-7,TGTGCCAGCAGTTACTCGGTGGGAGCGCCGGACGAGCAGTACTTC,CASSYSVGAPDEQYF
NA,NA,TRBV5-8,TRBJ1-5,TGTGCCAGCAGCTTGAATGCAGGATTCAATCAGCCCCAGCATTTT,CASSLNAGFNQPQHF
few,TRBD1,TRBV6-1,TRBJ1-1,TGTGCCAGCAGCACAGGGGACCTTATGAACACTGAAGCTTTCTTT,CASSTGDLMNTEAFF
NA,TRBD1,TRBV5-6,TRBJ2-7,TGTGCCAGCAGCGCCGGGACAGGGGGCGGCTACGAGCAGTACTTC,CASSAGTGGGYEQYF
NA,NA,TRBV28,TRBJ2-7,TGTGCCAGCGTTCGGAAGAGGTCGGGGTACGAGCAGTACTTC,CASVRKRSGYEQYF
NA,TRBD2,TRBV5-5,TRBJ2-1,TGTGCCAGCAGCTCCGGGGGACTAGCGGGCCACAATGAGCAGTTCTTC,CASSSGGLAGHNEQFF
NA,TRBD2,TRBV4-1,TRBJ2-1,TGCGCCAGCAGCCATCCAAGCGGGAGGGCCGGGAATGAGCAGTTCTTC,CASSHPSGRAGNEQFF
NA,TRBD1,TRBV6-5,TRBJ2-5,TGTGCCAGCAGCCGGACAGGGAGAGAGACCCAGTACTTC,CASSRTGRETQYF
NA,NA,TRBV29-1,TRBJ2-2,TGCAGCGTCCCGGGACAAGGCCAGGAGCTGTTTTTT,CSVPGQGQELFF
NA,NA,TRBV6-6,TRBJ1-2,TGTGCCAGCAGTTACGGAGGAGGGGCCTATGGCTACACCTTC,CASSYGGGAYGYTF
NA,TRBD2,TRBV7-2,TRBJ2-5,TGTGCCAGCAGCCTTAGACTAGCCACCACACAAGAGACCCAGTACTTC,CASSLRLATTQETQYF
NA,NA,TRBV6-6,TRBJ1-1,TGTGCCAGCAGTGACAGATCTGGGACTGAAGCTTTCTTT,CASSDRSGTEAFF
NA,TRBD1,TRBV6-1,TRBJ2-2,TGTGCCAGTGTGCCAGGGGGCACCGGGGAGCTGTTTTTT,CASVPGGTGELFF
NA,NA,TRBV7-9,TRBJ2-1,TGTGCCAGCAGCCCCCCAGGGGCGAGCTCCTACAATGAGCAGTTCTTC,CASSPPGASSYNEQFF
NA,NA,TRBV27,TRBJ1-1,TGTGCCAGCAGCACGGCGGGCAACGCTGAAGCTTTCTTT,CASSTAGNAEAFF
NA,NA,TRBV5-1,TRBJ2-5,TGCGCCAGCAGCTTGAGTGGGGGAGGAGAGACCCAGTACTTC,CASSLSGGGETQYF
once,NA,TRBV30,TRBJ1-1,TGTGCCGGCAGGGGATATTTGAACACTGAAGCTTTCTTT,CAGRGYLNTEAFF
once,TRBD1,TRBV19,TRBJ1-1,TGTGCCAGTAGGGGACAGGCTTTCGCAATGAACACTGAAGCTTTCTTT,CASRGQAFAMNTEAFF
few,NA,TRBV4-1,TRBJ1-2,TGCGCCAGCAGCCCACAGGGTAATTATGGCTACACCTTC,CASSPQGNYGYTF
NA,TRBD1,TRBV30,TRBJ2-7,TGTGCCTGGAGTGAGGGACAGAAATCCTACGAGCAGTACTTC,CAWSEGQKSYEQYF
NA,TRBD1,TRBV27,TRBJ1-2,TGTGCCAGCAGTTTATCGATTACAGGGGCATATGGCTACACCTTC,CASSLSITGAYGYTF
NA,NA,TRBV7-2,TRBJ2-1,TGTGCCAGCAGCGACGGACTCCCCTCCTACAATGAGCAGTTCTTC,CASSDGLPSYNEQFF
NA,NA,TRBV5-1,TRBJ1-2,TGCGCCAGCAGCTTGGTCCAGGGTAACTATGGCTACACCTTC,CASSLVQGNYGYTF
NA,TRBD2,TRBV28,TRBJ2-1,TGTGCCAGCAGTTTAGAGGGCGGGAGTAGGTACAATGAGCAGTTCTTC,CASSLEGGSRYNEQFF
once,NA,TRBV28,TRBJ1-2,TGTGCCAGCATCCAGGGGTATGGCTACACCTTC,CASIQGYGYTF
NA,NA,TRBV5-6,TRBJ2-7,TGTGCCAGCAGCTTGGAACAGGGCCAGCGGTACTTC,CASSLEQGQRYF
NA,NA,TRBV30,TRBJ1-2,TGTGCCTGGACGGAGGGGTTGATTGGCTACACCTTC,CAWTEGLIGYTF
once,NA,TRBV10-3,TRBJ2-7,TGTGCCATCAGTGCTAACAGGGCCTACGAGCAGTACTTC,CAISANRAYEQYF
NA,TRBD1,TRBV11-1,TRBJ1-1,TGTGCCAGCAGCTTAAGAGGGGGCGTCGCTGAAGCTTTCTTT,CASSLRGGVAEAFF
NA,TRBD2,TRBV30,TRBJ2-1,TGTGCCTGGAGTGTACAAGGACTAGCGCGGCAGTTCTTC,CAWSVQGLARQFF
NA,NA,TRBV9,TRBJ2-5,TGTGCCAGCAGCGTTTGGAGCAGCGAGACCCAGTACTTC,CASSVWSSETQYF
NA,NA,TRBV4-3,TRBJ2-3,TGCGCCAGCAGCCAAGACCTGAGCCCTAGCACCCCTAGCACAGATACGCAGTATTTT,CASSQDLSPSTPSTDTQYF